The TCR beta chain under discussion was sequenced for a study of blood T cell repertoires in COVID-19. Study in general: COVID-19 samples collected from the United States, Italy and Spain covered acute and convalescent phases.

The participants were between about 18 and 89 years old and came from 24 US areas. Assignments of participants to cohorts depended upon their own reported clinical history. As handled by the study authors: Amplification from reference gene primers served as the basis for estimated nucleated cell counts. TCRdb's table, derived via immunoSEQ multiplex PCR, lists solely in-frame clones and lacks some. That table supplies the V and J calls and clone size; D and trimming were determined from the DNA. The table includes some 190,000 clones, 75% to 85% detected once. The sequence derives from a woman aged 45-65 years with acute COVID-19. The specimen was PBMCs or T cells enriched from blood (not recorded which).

The CDR3 region is CATGETGTGSTDTQYF. DNA for the CDR3: TGTGCCACCGGGGAGACCGGGACAGGGTCCACAGATACGCAGTATTTT. The chain combines TRBV24-1 with TRBJ2-3; the match to TRBD1 covers 9 bases. The V gene's germline CDR1 is KGHDR and CDR2 SFDVKD. Trimming took 9 bases from V and 2 from J; bases not matched to a gene: 11. This CDR3 comprises 16 residues.